The 32 T cell receptor beta chains given below trace back to one sample, sequenced in a study of identical twins. MiXCR was run by TCRdb on the 5' RACE reads, yielding one entry per CDR3 protein. The data show 640,000 or so distinct CDR3 sequences, roughly 6% seen once. What was sequenced was naive T cells sorted from blood. These receptors were taken from a man younger than 35 in good health.

V gene TRBV11-2 combines with J gene TRBJ2-1; 7 bases align to TRBD2. The germline V gene encodes CDR1 SGHAT and CDR2 FQNNGV. The CDR3 loop spans 16 amino acids. V shed 6 bases, J shed 1 base, and the junction held 9 bases outside the gene matches. CDR3 loop: CASSFQAGSSYNEQFF. CDR3 coding DNA: TGTGCCAGCAGTTTTCAAGCGGGAAGTTCCTACAATGAGCAGTTCTTC.

This clonotype occurred many times. The chain joins TRBV3-1 to TRBJ2-7; D remains ambiguous. With 1 base removed from V and 6 bases from J, the gap between germline ends came to 10 bases. The CDR3 is 13 amino acids. Germline CDR1 and CDR2: LGHDT and YNNKEL (reference sequence). The CDR3 nucleotides read TGTGCCAGCAGCCAAGTCCAGGAATTCGAGCAGTACTTC. Its translation: CASSQVQEFEQYF.

This clonotype was detected only a few times. V is TRBV5-1 and J is TRBJ1-1; 7 bases are a match to TRBD1. The CDR3 extends over 13 amino acids. V lost 3 bases to trimming and J lost 9 bases; unmatched junction nucleotides: 8. The germline CDR1 and CDR2 sequences are SGHRS and YFSETQ. CDR3 bases: TGCGCCAGCAGCTCCGAAGCCAGGGGGAAAGCTTTCTTT. Translation: CASSSEARGKAFF.

This clonotype was picked up many times. The V call is TRBV27, the J call TRBJ2-1; 7 bases align to TRBD1. The CDR3 covers 13 residues. With 3 bases clipped from V and 9 bases from J, the junction kept 5 bases outside the gene matches. CDR1 and CDR2 from the germline V gene are MNHEY and SMNVEV (reference sequence). The CDR3 sequence is CASSLTGSTEQFF. DNA of the CDR3: TGTGCCAGCAGTTTGACAGGGTCCACTGAGCAGTTCTTC.

V and J are TRBV20-1 and TRBJ2-5; no reliable D call. Germline V gene sequence: CDR1 DFQATT, CDR2 SNEGSKA (reference sequence). This CDR3 is built from 14 residues. Trimming removed 3 bases at V and 1 base at J, with 12 bases between. In DNA form, the CDR3 reads TGCAGTGCTAGTAAAGTCGGCATCCAAGAGACCCAGTACTTC. Its protein is CSASKVGIQETQYF.

This clonotype was recorded many times. The rearrangement links TRBV28 to TRBJ2-7, with 11 positions matching TRBD2. The CDR3 has 13 residues. V shed 8 bases, J shed 0 bases, and the junction held 0 bases outside the gene matches. Germline V CDR1 and CDR2: MDHEN, SYDVKM. This CDR3 is CASGTSGSYEQYF. CDR3 DNA: TGTGCCAGCGGGACTAGCGGCTCCTACGAGCAGTACTTC.

In this sample, this clonotype turned up many times. The chain has TRBV20-1 and TRBJ2-1; D unclear. V lost 6 bases, J lost 8 bases, and 11 bases lay in between. The CDR3 is 11 amino acids. Germline values: CDR1 DFQATT, CDR2 SNEGSKA (reference sequence). CDR3 sequence (DNA): TGCAGTGCCGGCTCGAACCATGAGCAGTTCTTC. It yields the protein CSAGSNHEQFF.

The chain joins TRBV30 to TRBJ2-1, with 12 bases lining up with TRBD2. Germline CDR1 and CDR2: GTSNPN and SVGIG (reference sequence). V shed 5 bases and J 7 bases; nucleotides not matched to a gene: 6. The CDR3 length is 14 residues. The CDR3 protein is CAWDLAGGPNEQFF. CDR3 nucleotide sequence: TGTGCCTGGGATCTAGCGGGAGGGCCGAATGAGCAGTTCTTC.

This clonotype showed up many times. The rearrangement joins TRBV6-5 to TRBJ2-2; a possible D gene is TRBD2 (5 bases). V was trimmed by 1 base and J by 3 bases, leaving 12 bases between them. The CDR3 contains 16 residues. Per germline, CDR1 MNHEY and CDR2 SVGAGI. CDR3 DNA: TGTGCCAGCAGTTACTTTCAAGCGAGGGACACCGGGGAGCTGTTTTTT. Amino acid sequence: CASSYFQARDTGELFF.

This clonotype was observed a few times. The rearrangement joins TRBV11-1 to TRBJ2-1; 11 bases line up with TRBD2. V trimming: 3 bases; J trimming: 0 bases; junction bases outside the gene matches: 10. The CDR3 sequence is 19 residues long. Germline assignment: CDR1 SGHAT and CDR2 FQDESV (reference sequence). The CDR3 sequence: CASSLRRLAGRSSYNEQFF. The DNA for the CDR3 is TGTGCCAGCAGCTTGAGGAGACTAGCGGGAAGGAGCTCCTACAATGAGCAGTTCTTC.

A word on this clonotype: Just one base apart from a much larger clone, this may be a read error. The V and J genes are TRBV24-1 and TRBJ2-7; 7 nucleotides match TRBD2. The CDR3 totals 15 residues. Looked up from germline, CDR1 is KGHDR and CDR2 is SFDVKD. In nucleotides, the CDR3 is TGTGCCATCAGTGATTCGGTCGGACTAGCCTACGAGCAGTACTTC. Translated: CAISDSVGLAYEQYF.

This clonotype was counted only a few times. V gene TRBV12-3 or TRBV12-4 combines with J gene TRBJ1-1, with 7 bases fitting TRBD1. V lost 5 bases, J lost 0 bases, and 6 bases stayed unmatched. There are 15 residues in the CDR3. CDR3 residues: CASSVHRGMNTEAFF. The CDR3 DNA sequence: TGTGCCAGCAGTGTTCACAGGGGAATGAACACTGAAGCTTTCTTT.

The chain combines TRBV3-1 with TRBJ2-2, with D tentatively TRBD1 (5 bases). This CDR3 has 15 residues. Germline V CDR1 and CDR2: LGHDT, YNNKEL (reference sequence). With 10 bases removed from V and 2 bases from J, the gap between germline ends came to 17 bases. The CDR3 DNA sequence: TGTGCCACCCAGGGCTCGCGAACAAACACCGGGGAGCTGTTTTTT. Translating it yields CATQGSRTNTGELFF. The variable domain in full, completed from reference TRBV3-1 and TRBJ2-2, reads DTAVSQTPKYLVTQMGNDKSIKCEQNLGHDTMYWYKQDSKKFLKIMFSYNNKELIINETVPNRFSPKSPDKAHLNLHINSLELGDSAVYFCATQGSRTNTGELFFGEGSRLTVL.

This clonotype was picked up a small number of times. The rearrangement links TRBV5-1 to TRBJ2-3; D unclear. In germline, CDR1 is SGHRS, CDR2 YFSETQ. The ends were cut back, 1 base at V and 4 bases at J, with 7 bases in the middle. The CDR3 is 13 residues long. The CDR3 sequence is CASSLHRADTQYF. CDR3 nucleotides: TGCGCCAGCAGCTTGCACCGGGCAGATACGCAGTATTTT.

The chain joins TRBV6-1 to TRBJ1-5; the match to TRBD1 covers 7 bases. The CDR3 contains 14 residues. Trimming cost V 8 bases and J 7 bases; bases outside gene matches: 11. Germline-derived CDR1 and CDR2 are MNHNS and SASEGT. CDR3 sequence: CASGFAQGEQPQHF. The CDR3 nucleotides are TGTGCCAGCGGGTTCGCCCAGGGGGAGCAGCCCCAGCATTTT.

This clonotype has a count of ten or more. The chain has TRBV7-9 and TRBJ2-7, with D perhaps TRBD2 (5 bases). Trimming took off 1 base at V and 3 bases at J, with 10 bases between the two ends. The CDR3 runs to 14 residues. Germline loops: CDR1 SEHNR, CDR2 FQNEAQ (reference sequence). Written as DNA, the CDR3 is TGTGCCAGCAGCTTAGGCGGACTCGGCTACGAGCAGTACTTC. Its translation is CASSLGGLGYEQYF.

This clonotype was observed many times. The chain carries TRBV5-1 and TRBJ2-1; TRBD2 matches 9 bases. The CDR3 is 15 amino acids. J was trimmed by 8 bases and V by 6 bases; bases with no gene match: 12. Looked up from germline, CDR1 is SGHRS and CDR2 is YFSETQ. The CDR3 nucleotides are TGCGCCAGCACCCCAGCGACTAGCGGAGTTCATGAGCAGTTCTTC. Its protein is CASTPATSGVHEQFF.

This clonotype showed up many times. The chain is built from TRBV29-1 and TRBJ1-1; 7 nucleotides align to TRBD1. V was clipped by 5 bases and J by 7 bases; unmatched bases: 13. The CDR3 sequence is 14 residues long. From germline, CDR1 is SQVTM and CDR2 ANQGSEA. The CDR3: CSVSGGTVNNEAFF. CDR3 DNA sequence: TGCAGCGTTTCGGGCGGGACAGTGAATAATGAAGCTTTCTTT.

This clonotype was seen repeatedly, ten times or more. The genes are TRBV5-1 and TRBJ2-5; the D is unclear. The CDR3 loop spans 13 amino acids. The V gene's germline CDR1 is SGHRS and CDR2 YFSETQ. Trimming cost V 0 bases and J 4 bases, with 7 bases left between them. The chain's CDR3 is CASSLGFGETQYF. CDR3 in DNA: TGCGCCAGCAGCTTGGGTTTCGGAGAGACCCAGTACTTC.

This clonotype was detected a few times. The DNA for the CDR3 is TGCGCCAGCAGTGAGGGGACAGTCGAGCAGTACTTC. It codes for CASSEGTVEQYF. This chain uses TRBV10-2 with TRBJ2-7, with 7 bases fitting TRBD1. V gave up 2 bases and J gave up 6 bases; unmatched junction bases: 1. This CDR3 has 12 residues. CDR1 and CDR2 from the germline V gene are WSHSY and SAAADI.

This clonotype came up many times. The chain joins TRBV28 to TRBJ1-5; D gene uncertain. This CDR3 comprises 12 residues. Trimming took off 5 bases at V and 7 bases at J, with 9 bases between the two ends. The V gene's germline CDR1 is MDHEN and CDR2 SYDVKM. Here the CDR3 DNA reads TGTGCCAGCAGTCGGCTTGGCCAGCCCCAGCATTTT. Translation: CASSRLGQPQHF.

This clonotype was observed a few times. This chain joins TRBV18 and TRBJ2-4; 7 bases are shared with TRBD1. CDR3 length equals 14 residues. V was clipped by 5 bases and J by 4 bases; unmatched bases: 5. Looked up from germline, CDR1 is KGHSH and CDR2 is LQKENI. The CDR3 DNA reads as TGTGCCAGCTCAGCCCGGGACAGAAAAAACATTCAGTACTTC. It translates to CASSARDRKNIQYF. The full variable domain, with the rest looked up from reference TRBV18 and TRBJ2-4, is NAGVMQNPRHLVRRRGQEARLRCSPMKGHSHVYWYRQLPEEGLKFMVYLQKENIIDESGMPKERFSAEFPKEGPSILRIQQVVRGDSAAYFCASSARDRKNIQYFGAGTRLSVL.

This clonotype was picked up many times. This chain links TRBV6-4 with TRBJ2-2; possible D gene TRBD1, 6 bases. Germline CDR1 and CDR2: MRHNA and SNTAGT. V was cut by 3 bases and J by 1 base, with 9 bases left in between. There are 15 residues in the CDR3. CDR3 sequence reads: CASSENRVNTGELFF. CDR3 coding DNA: TGTGCCAGCAGTGAAAACAGGGTGAACACCGGGGAGCTGTTTTTT.

This chain connects TRBV5-1 to TRBJ2-1; a weak D match, TRBD1 (5 bases). Germline-derived CDR1 and CDR2 are SGHRS and YFSETQ. The germline V and J ends were trimmed by 0 bases and 5 bases, with 15 bases remaining between them. The CDR3 totals 16 residues. In DNA, the CDR3 is TGCGCCAGCAGCTTGGGAGGCAGGGCTATCAACAATGAGCAGTTCTTC. It encodes CASSLGGRAINNEQFF.

This clonotype appeared many times. The genes are TRBV20-1 and TRBJ1-4, with D possibly being TRBD1 (5 bases). The germline CDR1 and CDR2 sequences are DFQATT and SNEGSKA (reference sequence). This CDR3 region has 15 residues. Trimming took 0 bases from V and 8 from J, leaving 16 bases between them. CDR3 DNA: TGCAGTGCTAGAGACCCCCGGGACGCCTTCGAAAAACTGTTTTTT. Amino acid sequence: CSARDPRDAFEKLFF.

This clonotype was picked up a small number of times. The V call is TRBV4-1, the J call TRBJ2-6, with D perhaps TRBD1 (7 bases). V was pared by 4 bases and J by 0 bases, with 13 bases between. The CDR3 length is 17 residues. The germline V gene has CDR1 MGHRA and CDR2 YSYEKL. CDR3 sequence (DNA): TGCGCCAGCAGCCTAGACAGGGAGGTCTCTGGGGCCAACGTCCTGACTTTC. It codes for CASSLDREVSGANVLTF.

The rearrangement uses TRBV5-4 and TRBJ2-5; D is uncertain. Germline V gives CDR1 SGHNT, CDR2 YYREEE (reference sequence). This CDR3 has 13 residues. Trimming stripped 4 bases from V and 3 bases from J, with 10 bases between. CDR3 bases: TGTGCCAGCAGCCCGACTGCAGAAGAGACCCAGTACTTC. It specifies CASSPTAEETQYF.

In this sample, this clonotype turned up many times. The chain links TRBV12-3 or TRBV12-4 to TRBJ2-1, with 7 bases aligning to TRBD1. V shed 7 bases, J shed 3 bases, and the junction held 6 bases outside the gene matches. CDR3 length: 14 amino acids. The CDR3 nucleotides are TGTGCCAGCAAGTTGGGACAGATCTACAATGAGCAGTTCTTC. Translation: CASKLGQIYNEQFF.

This clonotype was picked up many times. The chain combines TRBV12-3 or TRBV12-4 with TRBJ2-1, with 10 nucleotides matching TRBD2. The CDR3 extends over 16 amino acids. The junction had 13 bases not matched to a gene; V was cut back by 5 bases and J by 9 bases. CDR3 sequence (DNA): TGTGCCAGCAGTGCCCTAGCGGGAGTGGTTTTGGTTGAGCAGTTCTTC. It codes for CASSALAGVVLVEQFF.

In this sample, this clonotype turned up many times. The rearrangement joins TRBV5-1 to TRBJ2-1; 12 bases map to TRBD2. V was pared by 4 bases and J by 0 bases, with 11 bases of the junction left unmatched. Germline-derived CDR1 and CDR2 are SGHRS and YFSETQ. This CDR3 contains 19 residues. The CDR3 spells CASSLQLAGGSSSYNEQFF. In DNA, the CDR3 is TGCGCCAGCAGCCTACAACTAGCGGGAGGTTCGAGCTCCTACAATGAGCAGTTCTTC.

This clonotype was seen ten or more times. The chain combines TRBV29-1 with TRBJ2-3, with D perhaps matching TRBD2 (6 bases). The germline V gene has CDR1 SQVTM and CDR2 ANQGSEA. CDR3 length equals 13 residues. Trimming took off 3 bases at V and 2 bases at J, with 9 bases between the two ends. The CDR3 DNA follows: TGCAGCGTTGATTCTAGCGCCACAGATACGCAGTATTTT. Translating gives CSVDSSATDTQYF.

The chain couples TRBV6-2 or TRBV6-3 to TRBJ2-5; 8 positions match TRBD2. The length of the CDR3 is 15 residues. Germline V gene lookup returns CDR1 MNHEY and CDR2 SVGEGT. The V gene end was trimmed by 5 bases and the J gene end by 7 bases; junction bases not matched to a gene: 12. The CDR3 sequence is CASSRGGFLKGTQYF. In DNA, the CDR3 is TGTGCCAGCAGTCGGGGGGGGTTCCTCAAGGGGACCCAGTACTTC.